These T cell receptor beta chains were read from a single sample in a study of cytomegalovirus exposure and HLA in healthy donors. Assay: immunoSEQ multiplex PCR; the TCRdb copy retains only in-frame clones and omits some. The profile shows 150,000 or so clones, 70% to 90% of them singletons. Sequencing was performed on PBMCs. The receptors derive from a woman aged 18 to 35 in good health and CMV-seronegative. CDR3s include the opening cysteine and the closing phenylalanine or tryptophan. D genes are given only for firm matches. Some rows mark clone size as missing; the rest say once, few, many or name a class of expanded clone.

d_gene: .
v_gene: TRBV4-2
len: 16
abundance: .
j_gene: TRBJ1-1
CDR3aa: CASSQVGQGPNTEAFF
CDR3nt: TGTGCCAGCAGCCAAGTTGGGCAGGGCCCCAACACTGAAGCTTTCTTT

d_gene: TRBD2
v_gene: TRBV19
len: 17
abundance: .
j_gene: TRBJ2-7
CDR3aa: CASSDSGSHSRPYEQYF
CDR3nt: TGTGCCAGTAGTGATAGCGGGAGCCATTCTAGGCCCTACGAGCAGTACTTC

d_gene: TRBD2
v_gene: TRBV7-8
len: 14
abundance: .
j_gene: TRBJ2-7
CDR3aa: CASGEASGAYEQYF
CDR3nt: TGTGCCAGCGGCGAGGCTAGCGGGGCCTACGAGCAGTACTTC

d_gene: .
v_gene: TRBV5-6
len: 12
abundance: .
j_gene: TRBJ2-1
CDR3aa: CASSLGRGEQFF
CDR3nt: TGTGCCAGCAGCTTGGGGCGAGGCGAGCAGTTCTTC

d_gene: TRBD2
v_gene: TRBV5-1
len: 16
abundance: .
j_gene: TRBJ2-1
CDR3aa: CASSPGGTSGRNEQFF
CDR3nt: TGCGCCAGCAGCCCCGGGGGGACTAGCGGGAGAAATGAGCAGTTCTTC

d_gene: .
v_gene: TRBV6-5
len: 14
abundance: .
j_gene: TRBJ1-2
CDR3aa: CASSYSGRVGGYTF
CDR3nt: TGTGCCAGCAGTTACTCGGGCAGGGTAGGGGGCTACACCTTC

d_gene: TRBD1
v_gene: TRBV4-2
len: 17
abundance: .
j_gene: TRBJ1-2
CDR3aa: CASSQDMATGTGEGYTF
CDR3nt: TGTGCCAGCAGCCAAGATATGGCCACCGGGACAGGGGAAGGCTACACCTTC

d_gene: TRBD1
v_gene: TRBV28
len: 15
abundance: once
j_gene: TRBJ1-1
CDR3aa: CASSSPGQGNTEAFF
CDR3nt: TGTGCCAGCAGTTCACCGGGACAGGGTAACACTGAAGCTTTCTTT

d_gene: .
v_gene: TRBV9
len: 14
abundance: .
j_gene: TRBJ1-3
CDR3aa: CASSEGGTGNTIYF
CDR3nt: TGTGCCAGCAGCGAGGGGGGGACCGGAAACACCATATATTTT

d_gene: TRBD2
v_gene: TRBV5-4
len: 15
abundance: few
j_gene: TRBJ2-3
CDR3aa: CASSHGGGKKDTQYF
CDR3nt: TGTGCCAGCAGCCACGGGGGGGGAAAAAAGGATACGCAGTATTTT

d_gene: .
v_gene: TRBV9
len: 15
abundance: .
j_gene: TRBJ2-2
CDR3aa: CASSVAGVGTGELFF
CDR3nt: TGTGCCAGCAGCGTAGCGGGGGTCGGCACCGGGGAGCTGTTTTTT

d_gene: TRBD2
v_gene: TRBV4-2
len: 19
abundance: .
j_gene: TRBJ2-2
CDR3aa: CASSQDPPVAGGLTGELFF
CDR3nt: TGTGCCAGCAGCCAAGACCCCCCGGTAGCGGGGGGGCTCACCGGGGAGCTGTTTTTT

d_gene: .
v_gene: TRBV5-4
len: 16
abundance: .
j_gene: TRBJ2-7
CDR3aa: CASSLGHLGQSYEQYF
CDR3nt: TGTGCCAGCAGCTTGGGGCATTTGGGGCAGTCCTACGAGCAGTACTTC

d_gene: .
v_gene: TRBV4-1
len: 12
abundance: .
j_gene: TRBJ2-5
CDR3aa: CASSRPRETQYF
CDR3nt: TGCGCCAGCAGCCGACCCAGGGAGACCCAGTACTTC

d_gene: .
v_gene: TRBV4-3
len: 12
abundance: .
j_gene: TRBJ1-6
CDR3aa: CASRRGSSPLHF
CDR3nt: TGCGCCAGCCGAAGGGGGAGTTCACCCCTCCACTTT

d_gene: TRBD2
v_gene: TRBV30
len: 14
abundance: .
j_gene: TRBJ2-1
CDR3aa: CAWSASSGFNEQFF
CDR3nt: TGTGCCTGGAGCGCGAGTAGCGGGTTCAATGAGCAGTTCTTC